This T cell receptor (beta chain) was recorded in a study of regulatory T cells in long-lasting Graves disease. Study-wide findings and caveats: Possibly, too few samples lowered accuracy. There were preferences for TRBV28, TRBJ1-2 and TRBJ2-5 in persistent disease.

The CDR3 extends over 16 amino acids. In germline, CDR1 is LGHNT, CDR2 FRNRAP. V was clipped by 5 bases and J by 3 bases; unmatched bases: 10. The time point was: newly diagnosed GD, antithyroid drugs for less than 3 months. RNA isolated from PBMCs was used to make the TCR library. Per American Thyroid Association guidelines, Graves' disease was diagnosed. Patients were enrolled at an endocrinology department in Xi'an, China. To make TCR beta libraries, researchers used iRepertoire HTBI primers and Arm-PCR of CDR3 regions. One entry per CDR3 protein results from TCRdb running MiXCR on the multiplex PCR reads. This table has around 250,000 distinct CDR3 sequences, roughly 21% appearing once. The sample holds a few counts of this clonotype. Its specificity is unknown.

The clonotype was recovered from a female donor with Graves disease. The sample was peripheral blood mononuclear cells (PBMCs), taken at new diagnosis, from a patient treated with antithyroid drugs. The gene calls are TRBV12-5 and TRBJ2-1, with 7 bases fitting TRBD1. For the CDR3, the DNA is TGTGCTAGTGGTCAAAACCCCGGGACAGTCTACAATGAGCAGTTCTTC. Its protein is CASGQNPGTVYNEQFF.